The 17 T cell receptor beta chains below come from one sample, sequenced in a study of Graves' ophthalmopathy and Graves' hyperthyroidism. RNA transcripts were the source from which TCR beta CDR3 regions were amplified. First-round RT-PCR relied on HTBI primers, and a second-round multiplex PCR came next. TCRdb re-derived calls from the multiplex PCR reads in MiXCR, one entry per CDR3 protein. Among roughly 420,000 distinct CDR3 sequences listed, roughly 21% were seen once. Sequencing was carried out using peripheral blood. The receptors stem from a woman between 18 and 30 years old with stable Graves' hyperthyroidism.

The V call is TRBV6-1, the J call TRBJ2-7, with 9 positions matching TRBD1. Germline V gene lookup returns CDR1 MNHNS and CDR2 SASEGT. The CDR3 runs to 13 residues. Unmatched junction bases numbered 5, after V lost 6 bases and J lost 5 bases. The CDR3 sequence: CASRQGATNEQYF. The CDR3 DNA follows: TGTGCCAGCAGACAGGGGGCTACGAACGAGCAGTACTTC.

This clonotype was counted only a few times. The chain joins TRBV5-1 to TRBJ2-7; D ambiguous. V lost 4 bases to trimming and J lost 4 bases, with 15 bases between them. In germline, CDR1 is SGHRS, CDR2 YFSETQ. The CDR3 totals 14 residues. As DNA, the CDR3 is TGCGCCAGCAGCGACCCTCCAGTCTCTTACGAGCAGTACTTC. It encodes CASSDPPVSYEQYF.

The rearrangement links TRBV12-3 or TRBV12-4 to TRBJ2-7; 10 bases fit TRBD2. The CDR3 covers 15 residues. V trimming: 6 bases; J trimming: 2 bases; junction bases outside the gene matches: 7. CDR3 DNA: TGTGCCAGCAGCCGGGAGCGGGAGGGAACCTACGAGCAGTACTTC. Amino acid sequence: CASSREREGTYEQYF.

This clonotype was picked up many times. This rearrangement joins TRBV18 to TRBJ1-2; D remains ambiguous. Per germline, CDR1 KGHSH and CDR2 LQKENI. The CDR3 is 15 amino acids. The V gene lost 2 bases and the J gene lost 5 bases, with 15 bases spanning the gap. CDR3 sequence (DNA): TGTGCCAGCTCACCAAGGTCCGACTTCAAATATGGCTACACCTTC. Encoded protein: CASSPRSDFKYGYTF. The full variable domain, in which reference TRBV18 and TRBJ1-2 provide the parts outside the CDR3, is NAGVMQNPRHLVRRRGQEARLRCSPMKGHSHVYWYRQLPEEGLKFMVYLQKENIIDESGMPKERFSAEFPKEGPSILRIQQVVRGDSAAYFCASSPRSDFKYGYTFGSGTRLTVV.

This clonotype was detected a few times. A much larger clone differs by one base, so this may be a read error. This chain connects TRBV11-3 to TRBJ2-2, with no clear D. The CDR3 sequence is 15 residues long. CDR1 and CDR2 (germline): SGHNT, YENEEA. V was trimmed by 6 bases and J by 1 base, leaving 12 bases between them. The chain's CDR3 is CASSYRIRNTGELFF. The CDR3 coding sequence is TGTGCCAGCAGTTATCGAATCCGGAACACCGGGGAGCTGTTTTTT.

Of note for this clonotype: No conserved phenylalanine or tryptophan is present at the end of the CDR3, so a read error is the likely explanation. This chain connects TRBV25-1 to TRBJ1-5; the D is unclear. The CDR3 consists of 17 residues. V was shortened by 3 bases and J by 0 bases, with 15 bases between the two germline ends. Germline assignment: CDR1 MGHDK and CDR2 SYGVNS. The DNA for the CDR3 is TGTGCCAGCAGTGACTCCGGAGAGGATGTTAGCAATCAGCCCCAGCATGTT. Its translation: CASSDSGEDVSNQPQHV.

This sequence joins TRBV4-3 and TRBJ2-7; 11 nucleotides line up with TRBD1. The CDR3 has 17 amino acids. Germline V gives CDR1 LGHNA, CDR2 YSLEER. Trimming cost V 4 bases and J 0 bases; bases outside gene matches: 8. CDR3 residues: CASSLWTGGILSYEQYF. The CDR3 DNA reads TGCGCCAGCAGCCTCTGGACAGGGGGCATACTCTCCTACGAGCAGTACTTC.

On this clonotype itself: With a much larger clone just one base away, this may be a read error. This CDR3 fails to terminate in the conserved phenylalanine or tryptophan, so it likely reflects a read error. The V call is TRBV28, the J call TRBJ2-7; 8 positions match TRBD1. Trimming at V came to 4 bases and at J to 6 bases, leaving 8 bases not matched to a gene. Looked up from germline, CDR1 is MDHEN and CDR2 is SYDVKM. The CDR3 loop spans 14 amino acids. The CDR3: CASSSQGESVEQYL. In nucleotides, the CDR3 is TGTGCCAGCAGTTCACAGGGGGAATCGGTCGAGCAGTACTTG.

This clonotype was picked up many times. The CDR3 region has the DNA TGCAGTGCTACACGACGGGGAGGTGTCGAAGCTTTCTTT. Its protein is CSATRRGGVEAFF. J is TRBJ1-1 and V is TRBV20-1; D call uncertain. Trimming removed 4 bases from V and 8 bases from J, with 17 bases in between. The CDR3 has 13 amino acids. CDR1 DFQATT and CDR2 SNEGSKA come from the germline V gene (reference sequence).

This clonotype was recorded many times. The V call is TRBV6-2 or TRBV6-3, the J call TRBJ2-1; no definite D call. Looked up from germline, CDR1 is MNHEY and CDR2 is SVGEGT. The CDR3 is 13 residues long. V lost 6 bases to trimming and J lost 0 bases, with 6 bases between them. In DNA form, the CDR3 reads TGTGCCAGCAGCAAAAGCTCCTACAATGAGCAGTTCTTC. Amino acid sequence: CASSKSSYNEQFF.

Ten or more counts support this clonotype. The genes are TRBV30 and TRBJ1-3; no firm D call. Trimming took off 3 bases at V and 0 bases at J, with 6 bases between the two ends. The germline V gene has CDR1 GTSNPN and CDR2 SVGIG (reference sequence). CDR3 length: 13 amino acids. CDR3 sequence reads: CAWRAGSGNTIYF. In DNA form, the CDR3 reads TGTGCCTGGAGGGCAGGCTCTGGAAACACCATATATTTT.

This clonotype came up many times. The chain recombines TRBV27 with TRBJ2-7, with 7 bases that match TRBD2. There are 16 residues in the CDR3. Losses at the gene ends were 4 bases for V and 7 bases for J; bases not matched to a gene: 16. Germline V gene data show CDR1 as MNHEY and CDR2 as SMNVEV (reference sequence). The DNA for the CDR3 is TGTGCCAGCAGTTCCCCGGCTGCGGGAGCACCTCTGGAGCAGTACTTC. Translation gives CASSSPAAGAPLEQYF.

The sample holds many counts of this clonotype. The chain recombines TRBV27 with TRBJ2-7; D is uncertain. The germline V gene encodes CDR1 MNHEY and CDR2 SMNVEV (reference sequence). The CDR3 is 13 residues long. The germline V and J ends were trimmed by 4 bases and 3 bases, with 10 bases remaining between them. The CDR3 protein is CASSSQNDYEQYF. The CDR3 DNA reads TGTGCCAGCAGTTCACAGAACGACTACGAGCAGTACTTC.

This clonotype was counted ten times or more. The chain is built from TRBV6-2 or TRBV6-3 and TRBJ2-7; TRBD2 aligns across 10 bases. J lost 1 base, V lost 6 bases, and 6 bases had no gene match. The CDR3 is made up of 15 amino acids. The germline V gene has CDR1 MNHEY and CDR2 SVGEGT. The CDR3 nucleotides are TGTGCCAGCAGAGCCGGGACTAGCGATTCCTACGAGCAGTACTTC. Protein product: CASRAGTSDSYEQYF.

This chain's CDR3 is CSAERTASETQYF. CDR3 nucleotides: TGCAGCGCCGAACGGACAGCTTCGGAGACCCAGTACTTC. This chain joins TRBV29-1 and TRBJ2-5; tentatively, D is TRBD1 (6 bases). Trimming left V 7 bases short and J 5 bases short, with 17 bases between. The germline gives CDR1 SQVTM, CDR2 ANQGSEA. The length of the CDR3 is 13 residues.

This sequence joins TRBV4-1 and TRBJ1-5; the D gene is possibly TRBD1 (6 bases). Germline values: CDR1 MGHRA, CDR2 YSYEKL. V was clipped by 6 bases and J by 4 bases, with 13 bases between them. The length of the CDR3 is 14 residues. CDR3 nucleotide sequence: TGCGCCAGCAGAATGACTCAGGGGAATCAGCCCCAGCATTTT. Translation gives CASRMTQGNQPQHF.

This clonotype was counted ten times or more. This sequence joins TRBV11-1 and TRBJ2-5, with 7 bases lining up with TRBD2. CDR3 length: 18 amino acids. V shed 2 bases, J shed 5 bases, and the junction held 17 bases outside the gene matches. Per germline, CDR1 SGHAT and CDR2 FQDESV (reference sequence). CDR3 sequence: CASSLRFRAGFRAETQYF. The CDR3, as DNA: TGTGCCAGCAGCTTACGGTTCCGAGCGGGGTTTCGAGCGGAGACCCAGTACTTC.